This T cell receptor beta chain stems from a study of Ad26.COV2.S vaccination and SARS-CoV-2 variants. Study-wide context: In the study, Ad26.COV2.S was injected intramuscularly once, or twice 56 days apart. Study outcomes and limitations: Post-vaccination spike-specific CD8+ and CD4+ T cell responses reportedly had substantial breadth. Recipients of either vaccine or placebo displayed similar breadth of non-spike TCRs.

Treatment denoted: approximately 18 received Ad26.COV2.S at low or high dose, single or two shots; 5 received placebo; per-sample allocation not given. After the first vaccine or placebo injection, samples were drawn on day 63. Recruitment in Boston yielded a donor of adult age, 18-55 years. The count of this clone is one. Its antigen remains unidentified. Assay: immunoSEQ multiplex PCR; the TCRdb copy retains only in-frame clones and omits some. The sample records about 380,000 clones, 83% being singletons. Per the germline V gene, CDR1 is SGHTA and CDR2 is FQGTGA. The V gene lost 0 bases and the J gene lost 3 bases, with 11 bases spanning the gap. This CDR3 contains 16 residues.

This sequence was found in a person between 18 and 60 years old who received the Ad26.COV2.S COVID-19 vaccine or a placebo. The rearrangement uses TRBV7-3 and TRBJ2-2, with D perhaps TRBD2 (6 bases). The sample here was peripheral blood, taken in a trial of Ad26.COV2.S vaccine versus placebo. CDR3 protein: CASSLTAGLHTGELFF. The CDR3 coding sequence is TGTGCCAGCAGCTTAACGGCGGGGCTTCACACCGGGGAGCTGTTTTTT.